The following is a TCR beta chain sequence with its context. The antigen remains unidentified. The data derive from a study of shared clonotypes between healthy human individuals. Overall study: The study drew on a couple of women and three men aged 18 to 49 as donors. Overall study findings and caveats: Several donors showed sharing of approximately 5% of naive CD4 clonotypes. Unshared clonotypes carried lower generation probabilities than those common to all four donors. A small donor pool kept down the genetic and exposure-history diversity that was represented.

Generated by immunoSEQ multiplex PCR, the TCRdb table keeps only in-frame clones and is missing some. Of under 2,500,000 clones listed, approximately 94% are singletons. The CDR3 is 15 residues long. Trimming took off 4 bases at V and 3 bases at J, with 16 bases between the two ends. Per the germline V gene, CDR1 is SGHRS and CDR2 is YFSETQ. V usage is TRBV5-1 and J usage is TRBJ1-1; D is possibly TRBD1 (5 bases). Material for sequencing was naive CD4+ T cells sorted from blood. The subset: CD45RA+ positively selected. The sequence came from a man aged 18 to 29 in good health. The CDR3: CASSRRDLGDTEAFF. CDR3 DNA sequence: TGCGCCAGCAGCCGAAGGGACCTCGGAGACACTGAAGCTTTCTTT.